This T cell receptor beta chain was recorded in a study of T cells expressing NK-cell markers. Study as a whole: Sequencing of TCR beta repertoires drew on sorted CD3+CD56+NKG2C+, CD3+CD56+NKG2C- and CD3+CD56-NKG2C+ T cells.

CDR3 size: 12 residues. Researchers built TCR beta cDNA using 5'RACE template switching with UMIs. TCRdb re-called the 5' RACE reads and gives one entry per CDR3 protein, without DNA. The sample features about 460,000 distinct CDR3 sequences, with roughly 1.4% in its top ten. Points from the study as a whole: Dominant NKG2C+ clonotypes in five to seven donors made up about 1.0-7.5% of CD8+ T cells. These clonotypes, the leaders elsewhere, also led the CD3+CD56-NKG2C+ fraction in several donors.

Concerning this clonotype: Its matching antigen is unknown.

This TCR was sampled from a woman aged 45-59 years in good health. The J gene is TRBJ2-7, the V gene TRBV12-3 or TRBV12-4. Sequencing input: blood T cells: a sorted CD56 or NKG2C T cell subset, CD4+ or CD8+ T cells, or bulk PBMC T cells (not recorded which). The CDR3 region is CASSPHNYEQYF.